This T cell receptor (beta chain) was documented in a study of Ad26.COV2.S vaccination and SARS-CoV-2 variants. Overall study context: Trial arm assignment for the donor was COV1001 Ad26.COV2.S.

Study-level points and caveats: Reportedly, after vaccination the spike-specific CD8+ and CD4+ T cell responses displayed substantial breadth. Compared with placebo recipients, vaccine recipients had higher spike-specific TCR breadth. Comparability of non-spike TCR breadth was observed across vaccine and placebo recipients.

Concerning this clone itself: The antigen remains unidentified.

The CDR3 covers 14 residues. Germline V gives CDR1 MNHEY, CDR2 SMNVEV (reference sequence). The V end was cut by 7 bases, the J end by 4 bases, with 16 bases between. Using immunoSEQ multiplex PCR, the repertoire was profiled, and TCRdb retains in-frame clones only, with some absent. The table shows 350,000 to 500,000 clones, with roughly 87% occurring only once. The treatment was: approximately 18 received Ad26.COV2.S at low or high dose, single or two shots; several received placebo; per-sample allocation not given. Sampling happened 63 days after the first vaccine or placebo injection. The sequenced sample was peripheral blood, obtained in a trial of Ad26.COV2.S vaccine versus placebo. This TCR was recovered from a person aged 18-65 years who received the Ad26.COV2.S COVID-19 vaccine or a placebo. This chain links TRBV27 with TRBJ1-1; no reliable D call. This CDR3 reads CASKFRRGGTEAFF. The DNA for the CDR3 is TGTGCCAGCAAGTTTAGGAGAGGAGGCACTGAAGCTTTCTTT.